The 16 T cell receptor beta chains in this list originate from one sample, sequenced in a study of OX40 agonist ivuxolimab in advanced cancers. Only in-frame clones appear in the TCRdb table, and some are missing; sequencing was by immunoSEQ multiplex PCR. The sample lists tens of thousands of clones; over 75% were seen once. This specimen was CD4+ or CD8+ T cells sorted from blood, taken in a trial of the OX40 agonist ivuxolimab. The receptors come from an adult with an advanced solid tumor such as melanoma, head and neck, liver or kidney cancer.

V and J are TRBV5-1 and TRBJ1-1, with a possible D match to TRBD1 (5 bases). Germline CDR1 is SGHRS and CDR2 is YFSETQ. The CDR3 runs 15 residues. V was shortened by 5 bases and J by 3 bases, with 17 bases between the two germline ends. CDR3 protein: CASRGLARSDTEAFF. The CDR3 coding sequence is TGCGCCAGCAGGGGGCTTGCGAGGTCGGACACTGAAGCTTTCTTT.

The chain couples TRBV5-1 to TRBJ2-3; 7 nucleotides align to TRBD1. This CDR3 spans 17 amino acids. CDR1 is SGHRS and CDR2 is YFSETQ in the germline V gene. The V gene end was trimmed by 5 bases and the J gene end by 2 bases; junction bases not matched to a gene: 14. This chain's CDR3 is CASRRTGQTSPTDTQYF. CDR3 DNA: TGCGCCAGCAGGCGGACAGGCCAAACGTCCCCCACAGATACGCAGTATTTT.

The V call is TRBV18, the J call TRBJ2-6; no clear D. CDR3 length: 17 residues. Trimming removed 0 bases at V and 0 bases at J, with 9 bases between. Germline loops: CDR1 KGHSH, CDR2 LQKENI. DNA of the CDR3: TGTGCCAGCTCACCACCACCAGGCCGCTCTGGGGCCAACGTCCTGACTTTC. This translates into CASSPPPGRSGANVLTF.

J is TRBJ1-6 and V is TRBV14, with TRBD1 matching 8 bases. V dropped 7 bases and J dropped 9; count of bases not matched to a gene: 2. CDR3 length equals 12 residues. Germline CDR1 SGHDN, CDR2 FVKESK. In DNA form, the CDR3 reads TGTGCCAGCAACAGGGGGGGTTCACCCCTCCACTTT. It yields the protein CASNRGGSPLHF. The full variable domain, its missing parts supplied by reference TRBV14 and TRBJ1-6, is EAGVTQFPSHSVIEKGQTVTLRCDPISGHDNLYWYRRVMGKEIKFLLHFVKESKQDESGMPNNRFLAERTGGTYSTLKVQPAELEDSGVYFCASNRGGSPLHFGNGTRLTVT.

DNA of the CDR3: TGTGCTAGTGGGGGACGTCTGGGGGTAAGTTCACCCCTCCACTTT. It is translated as CASGGRLGVSSPLHF. The V and J genes are TRBV12-5 and TRBJ1-6, with D perhaps matching TRBD1 (5 bases). Trimming cost V 6 bases and J 9 bases, with 18 bases left between them. In germline, CDR1 is LGHNT, CDR2 FRNRAP. This CDR3 comprises 15 residues.

The chain is built from TRBV30 and TRBJ1-5, with D maybe TRBD1 (5 bases). The V and J ends lost 7 bases and 6 bases respectively, with 16 bases between them. CDR1 and CDR2 from the germline V gene are GTSNPN and SVGIG (reference sequence). This CDR3 has 13 residues. The CDR3 nucleotides read TGTGCCTCCCAGGGAGGGCCGGGTCAGCCCCAGCATTTT. Protein: CASQGGPGQPQHF.

This clone was seen a few times. The chain employs TRBV5-1 and TRBJ1-2; D is unresolved. The germline V and J ends were trimmed by 4 bases and 6 bases, with 13 bases remaining between them. Germline V gene sequence: CDR1 SGHRS, CDR2 YFSETQ. This CDR3 spans 13 amino acids. DNA of the CDR3: TGCGCCAGCAGCCCTGGGAGGGTCGATGGCTACACCTTC. Translated, it gives CASSPGRVDGYTF.

This rearrangement joins TRBV7-2 to TRBJ1-1, with D possibly TRBD1 on 6 matching bases. Per germline, CDR1 SGHTA and CDR2 FQGNSA. This CDR3 contains 15 residues. The germline V and J ends were trimmed by 9 bases and 0 bases, with 17 bases remaining between them. CDR3 protein: CASRRAGELNTEAFF. The CDR3 bases are TGTGCCAGTAGGAGGGCAGGGGAATTGAACACTGAAGCTTTCTTT.

The genes are TRBV7-2 and TRBJ2-2; D ambiguous. The CDR3 totals 15 residues. CDR1 is SGHTA and CDR2 is FQGNSA in the germline V gene. V lost 5 bases and J 4 bases, leaving 14 bases between the germline ends. The CDR3 here is CASSEDPTRTGELFF. The CDR3 DNA follows: TGTGCCAGCAGCGAGGACCCCACCCGCACCGGGGAGCTGTTTTTT.

The chain joins TRBV7-8 to TRBJ1-2, with D hard to call. Germline values: CDR1 SGHVS, CDR2 FQNEAQ. V lost 2 bases and J 5 bases, leaving 9 bases between the germline ends. CDR3 length: 13 residues. CDR3: CASSLTLEYGYTF. The CDR3 DNA sequence: TGTGCCAGCAGCTTAACTTTGGAGTATGGCTACACCTTC.

The chain uses TRBV5-1 and TRBJ2-3; the match to TRBD1 covers 7 bases. V was pared by 1 base and J by 0 bases, with 8 bases of the junction left unmatched. CDR1 and CDR2 from the germline V gene are SGHRS and YFSETQ. The CDR3 covers 17 residues. CDR3 residues: CASSLSGTVTSTDTQYF. DNA for the CDR3: TGCGCCAGCAGCTTGTCAGGGACAGTCACTAGCACAGATACGCAGTATTTT. Filled out from reference TRBV5-1 and TRBJ2-3, the complete variable domain reads KAGVTQTPRYLIKTRGQQVTLSCSPISGHRSVSWYQQTPGQGLQFLFEYFSETQRNKGNFPGRFSGRQFSNSRSEMNVSTLELGDSALYLCASSLSGTVTSTDTQYFGPGTRLTVL.

With regard to this clone: This sample also contains other DNA sequences that code for the same CDR3. The CDR3 coding sequence is TGTGCCAGTAGTATCCAGGGGCTGAACACTGAAGCTTTCTTT. It is translated as CASSIQGLNTEAFF. The chain recombines TRBV19 with TRBJ1-1; weak D call: TRBD1 (6 bases). This CDR3 is 14 amino acids long. Trimming pared 3 bases from V and 0 bases from J, leaving 8 bases between. The germline CDR1 and CDR2 sequences are LNHDA and SQIVND (reference sequence).

The chain carries TRBV5-6 and TRBJ2-3; 9 positions match TRBD2. J lost 0 bases, V lost 4 bases, and 9 bases had no gene match. Per germline, CDR1 SGHDT and CDR2 YYEEEE. The CDR3 length is 17 residues. The CDR3 bases are TGTGCCAGCAGCCCTAATAGCGGGGGCTATAGCACAGATACGCAGTATTTT. Translating gives CASSPNSGGYSTDTQYF.

The chain carries TRBV7-9 and TRBJ1-6; perhaps TRBD1 as D (6 bases). Germline CDR1 reads SEHNR; CDR2 reads FQNEAQ (reference sequence). The CDR3 has 15 residues. Trimming pared 3 bases from V and 5 bases from J, leaving 11 bases between. CDR3 sequence reads: CASSFGTHDNSPLHF. CDR3 DNA sequence: TGTGCCAGCAGCTTCGGGACACATGATAATTCACCCCTCCACTTT.

The genes are TRBV7-2 and TRBJ2-1, with 9 bases that match TRBD2. J gave up 6 bases and V 5 bases, and 11 bases lay outside the gene matches. CDR1 and CDR2 (germline): SGHTA, FQGNSA. The CDR3 is made up of 16 amino acids. DNA for the CDR3: TGTGCCAGCAGCCGATATAGCGGGGGTTATCTCAATGAGCAGTTCTTC. Translated: CASSRYSGGYLNEQFF. The full variable domain, rest sourced from reference TRBV7-2 and TRBJ2-1, is GAGVSQSPSNKVTEKGKDVELRCDPISGHTALYWYRQSLGQGLEFLIYFQGNSAPDKSGLPSDRFSAERTGGSVSTLTIQRTQQEDSAVYLCASSRYSGGYLNEQFFGPGTRLTVL.

The CDR3: CASSASLAGGRTDTQYF. The CDR3 DNA follows: TGCGCCAGCAGCGCTAGCCTAGCGGGGGGCCGCACAGATACGCAGTATTTT. The J gene is TRBJ2-3, the V gene TRBV4-1, with 11 bases that match TRBD2. Germline CDR1 and CDR2: MGHRA and YSYEKL. The CDR3 covers 17 residues. Germline trimming cut 5 bases from V and 1 base from J; bases unmatched to any gene: 8.